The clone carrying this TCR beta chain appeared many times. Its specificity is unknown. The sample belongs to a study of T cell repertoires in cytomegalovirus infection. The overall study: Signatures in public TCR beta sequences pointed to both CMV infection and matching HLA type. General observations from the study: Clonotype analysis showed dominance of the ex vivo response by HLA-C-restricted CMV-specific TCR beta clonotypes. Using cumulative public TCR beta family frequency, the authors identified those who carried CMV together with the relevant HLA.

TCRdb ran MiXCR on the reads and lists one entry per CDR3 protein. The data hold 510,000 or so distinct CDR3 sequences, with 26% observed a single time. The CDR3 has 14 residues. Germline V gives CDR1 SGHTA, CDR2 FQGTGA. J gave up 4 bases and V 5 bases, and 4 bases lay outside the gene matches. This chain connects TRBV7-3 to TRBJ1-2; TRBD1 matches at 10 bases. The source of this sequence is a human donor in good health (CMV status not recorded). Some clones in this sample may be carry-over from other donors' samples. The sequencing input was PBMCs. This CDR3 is CASSETGGGYGYTF. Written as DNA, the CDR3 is TGTGCCAGCAGCGAGACAGGGGGCGGCTATGGCTACACCTTC. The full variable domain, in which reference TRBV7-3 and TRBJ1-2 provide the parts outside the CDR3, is GAGVSQTPSNKVTEKGKYVELRCDPISGHTALYWYRQSLGQGPEFLIYFQGTGAADDSGLPNDRFFAVRPEGSVSTLKIQRTERGDSAVYLCASSETGGGYGYTFGSGTRLTVV.